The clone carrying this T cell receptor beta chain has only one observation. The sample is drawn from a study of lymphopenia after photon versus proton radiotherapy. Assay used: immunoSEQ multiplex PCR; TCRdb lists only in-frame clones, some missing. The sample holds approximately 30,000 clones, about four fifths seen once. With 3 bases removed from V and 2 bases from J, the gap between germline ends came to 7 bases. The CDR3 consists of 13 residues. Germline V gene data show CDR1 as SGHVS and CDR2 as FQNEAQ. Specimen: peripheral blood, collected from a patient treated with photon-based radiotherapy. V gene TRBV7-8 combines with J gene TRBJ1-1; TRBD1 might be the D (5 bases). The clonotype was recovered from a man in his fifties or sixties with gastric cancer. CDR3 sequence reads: CASSFGGNTEAFF. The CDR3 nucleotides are TGTGCCAGCAGCTTTGGGGGAAACACTGAAGCTTTCTTT.